These T cell receptor beta chains were read from a single sample in a study of T cells after yellow fever vaccination. Each CDR3 protein gets one entry after TCRdb re-called the 5' RACE reads with MiXCR. This sample has about 260,000 distinct CDR3 sequences, with over 10% found just once. This sample comprised CD4+ T cells sorted from PBMCs, obtained 45 days after the yellow fever booster vaccination. These TCRs come from a young man who received the YFV17D yellow fever vaccine. Both conserved end residues are part of each CDR3. D genes are given only for firm matches. Expanded clones are given a class, and other clones once, few, many or no size at all.

len | abundance | d_gene | j_gene | v_gene | CDR3aa | CDR3nt
14 | NA | TRBD1 | TRBJ2-5 | TRBV11-2 | CASRPGTGAKTQYF | TGTGCCAGCAGACCCGGGACAGGGGCGAAGACCCAGTACTTC
15 | NA | TRBD2 | TRBJ2-1 | TRBV7-9 | CASSFGTSGNNEQFF | TGTGCCAGCAGCTTCGGGACTAGCGGGAATAATGAGCAGTTCTTC
14 | few | NA | TRBJ2-3 | TRBV7-2 | CASSSRGGTDTQYF | TGTGCCAGCAGCTCTCGGGGTGGCACAGATACGCAGTATTTT
12 | NA | TRBD2 | TRBJ2-5 | TRBV7-6 | CASGGSQETQYF | TGTGCCAGCGGCGGGAGCCAGGAGACCCAGTACTTC
14 | few | NA | TRBJ2-7 | TRBV5-5 | CASSPNGLVYEQYF | TGTGCCAGCAGCCCAAACGGGCTGGTTTACGAGCAGTACTTC
16 | few | NA | TRBJ2-1 | TRBV6-5 | CASSNLKGGTYNEQFF | TGTGCCAGCAGTAACTTAAAAGGGGGAACCTACAATGAGCAGTTCTTC
13 | many | NA | TRBJ2-1 | TRBV12-3/TRBV12-4 | CASSSRGYNEQFF | TGTGCCAGCAGTTCTAGGGGGTACAATGAGCAGTTCTTC
15 | few | NA | TRBJ1-4 | TRBV5-1 | CASSLGGEKSEKLFF | TGCGCCAGCAGCTTGGGGGGGGAAAAATCGGAAAAACTGTTTTTT
13 | NA | TRBD2 | TRBJ2-7 | TRBV7-2 | CASSLGGRVEQYF | TGTGCCAGCTCCCTGGGCGGGAGGGTCGAGCAGTACTTC
14 | few | NA | TRBJ2-3 | TRBV29-1 | CSVSEGFLTDTQYF | TGCAGCGTTTCCGAAGGTTTCCTCACAGATACGCAGTATTTT
13 | many | NA | TRBJ2-7 | TRBV7-2 | CASSLILGTEQYF | TGTGCCAGCAGCTTAATATTGGGGACGGAGCAGTACTTC
12 | NA | NA | TRBJ2-3 | TRBV29-1 | CSVVVQRDTQYF | TGCAGCGTTGTTGTTCAGCGAGATACGCAGTATTTT
16 | NA | TRBD2 | TRBJ2-3 | TRBV5-1 | CASSLLVAGATDTQYF | TGCGCCAGCAGCTTGCTCGTAGCGGGGGCCACAGATACGCAGTATTTT
14 | many | TRBD2 | TRBJ2-1 | TRBV4-2 | CASSRVGGRVEQFF | TGTGCCAGCAGCCGAGTTGGCGGGAGGGTTGAGCAGTTCTTC
15 | few | NA | TRBJ2-4 | TRBV28 | CASSFAGAGGNIQYF | TGTGCCAGCAGTTTTGCTGGGGCAGGGGGGAACATTCAGTACTTC
12 | NA | NA | TRBJ2-5 | TRBV7-2 | CASSLFEETQYF | TGTGCCAGCAGCTTATTTGAGGAGACCCAGTACTTC
17 | NA | TRBD1 | TRBJ2-1 | TRBV20-1 | CCATGTGSRGGLNEQFF | TGCTGTGCTACCGGGACAGGGAGCAGAGGTGGCCTCAATGAGCAGTTCTTC
14 | NA | NA | TRBJ2-1 | TRBV7-2 | CASSPNIRDLGQFF | TGTGCCAGCAGTCCTAACATCCGGGACTTAGGGCAGTTCTTC
15 | NA | NA | TRBJ1-6 | TRBV15 | CATSLSQTGTKTLHF | TGTGCCACCAGCTTAAGTCAGACGGGCACCAAGACCCTCCACTTT
13 | few | NA | TRBJ2-5 | TRBV20-1 | CSAAGPLGGTQYF | TGCAGTGCCGCCGGTCCCCTGGGGGGGACCCAGTACTTC
16 | few | NA | TRBJ1-3 | TRBV5-1 | CASSFGREISGNTIYF | TGCGCCAGCAGCTTTGGTCGGGAAATCTCTGGAAACACCATATATTTT
16 | few | TRBD2 | TRBJ2-1 | TRBV20-1 | CCAIGQRGSSYNEQFF | TGCTGTGCCATTGGGCAGCGGGGAAGCTCCTACAATGAGCAGTTCTTC
15 | NA | TRBD2 | TRBJ2-1 | TRBV15 | CATGIAGVSYNEQFF | TGTGCCACCGGGATAGCGGGAGTTTCCTACAATGAGCAGTTCTTC
13 | NA | NA | TRBJ1-5 | TRBV27 | CASSATSNQPQHF | TGTGCCAGCAGCGCAACCTCTAATCAGCCCCAGCATTTT
16 | few | NA | TRBJ2-3 | TRBV20-1 | CSASGRMRGTTDTQYF | TGCAGTGCTAGCGGGAGGATGAGGGGGACCACAGATACGCAGTATTTT
12 | many | NA | TRBJ2-5 | TRBV6-2/TRBV6-3 | CASSLAEETQYF | TGTGCCAGCTCCCTAGCAGAAGAGACCCAGTACTTC
18 | NA | NA | TRBJ2-7 | TRBV27 | CASSLDPPGRQSSYEQYF | TGTGCCAGCAGTTTAGACCCACCCGGGCGGCAGAGCTCCTACGAGCAGTACTTC
14 | NA | NA | TRBJ2-2 | TRBV6-2/TRBV6-3 | CASSYPENTGELFF | TGTGCCAGCAGTTACCCAGAGAACACCGGGGAGCTGTTTTTT
15 | NA | NA | TRBJ2-3 | TRBV7-8 | CASSPGGVMTDTQYF | TGTGCCAGCAGCCCAGGTGGCGTCATGACAGATACGCAGTATTTT
15 | NA | TRBD1 | TRBJ2-2 | TRBV7-2 | CASSLNRGGTGELFF | TGTGCCAGCAGCTTAAACAGGGGTGGCACCGGGGAGCTGTTTTTT
15 | many | TRBD1 | TRBJ1-6 | TRBV7-8 | CASSLDDRGRVPLHF | TGTGCCAGCAGCTTAGACGACAGGGGGCGCGTACCCCTCCACTTT
11 | NA | NA | TRBJ2-7 | TRBV21-1 | CATITEYEQYF | TGTGCCACAATCACGGAGTACGAGCAGTACTTC